These T cell receptor beta chains were read from a single sample in a study of blood T cell repertoires in COVID-19. The repertoire was sequenced with immunoSEQ multiplex PCR; TCRdb's copy has only in-frame clones and lacks some. Of around 450,000 clones in the sample, about 89% were seen once. The sample taken for sequencing was peripheral blood. These receptors originate from a woman in her twenties or thirties with acute or convalescent COVID-19. CDR3s include the opening cysteine and the closing phenylalanine or tryptophan. The order of the fields is V gene, J gene, D gene, clone size, CDR3 protein, CDR3 DNA. D genes are given only for firm matches. Clone size is shown for a subset of rows, as once, few, many or a class of expanded clone.

TRBV3-1/TRBV3-2	TRBJ2-2	-	-	CASSLRGHATGELFF	TGTGCCAGCAGCCTCCGTGGACACGCCACCGGGGAGCTGTTTTTT
TRBV20-1	TRBJ2-5	-	-	CSSRDGETQYF	TGCAGCTCGCGTGACGGGGAGACCCAGTACTTC
TRBV19	TRBJ1-3	TRBD1	-	CASSIGTAGNTIYF	TGTGCCAGTAGTATCGGGACAGCCGGAAACACCATATATTTT
TRBV2	TRBJ1-1	TRBD1	-	CASRDRGDTEAFF	TGTGCCAGCAGAGACAGGGGTGACACTGAAGCTTTCTTT
TRBV19	TRBJ2-7	-	-	CASSTGARHYEQYF	TGTGCCAGTAGCACTGGGGCTCGCCACTACGAGCAGTACTTC
TRBV7-6	TRBJ2-1	TRBD1	-	CASSPRGGQGSNEQFF	TGTGCCAGCAGCCCCCGAGGGGGACAGGGTTCAAATGAGCAGTTCTTC
TRBV2	TRBJ2-2	TRBD2	-	CASSAGLAGAGELFF	TGTGCCAGCAGCGCTGGACTAGCGGGAGCCGGGGAGCTGTTTTTT
TRBV18	TRBJ1-1	-	-	CASSPGAVSTEAFF	TGTGCCAGCTCACCAGGGGCAGTCTCAACTGAAGCTTTCTTT
TRBV28	TRBJ2-7	-	-	CASNTPGFPYEQYF	TGTGCCAGCAACACTCCGGGGTTTCCCTACGAGCAGTACTTC
TRBV5-1	TRBJ2-3	-	-	CASSWLSSGTDTQYF	TGCGCCAGCAGCTGGTTGTCATCGGGCACAGATACGCAGTATTTT
TRBV2	TRBJ2-7	-	-	CASSDFAEQYF	TGTGCCAGCAGCGACTTTGCCGAGCAGTACTTC
TRBV6-5	TRBJ2-7	TRBD1	-	CASSSRSTGWTGEQYF	TGTGCCAGCAGTTCCCGATCGACAGGGTGGACGGGGGAGCAGTACTTC
TRBV6-1	TRBJ1-4	-	-	CASSVGLASLSNEKLFF	TGTGCCAGCAGTGTTGGACTCGCGAGCCTTTCCAATGAAAAACTGTTTTTT
TRBV11-2	TRBJ1-2	-	-	CASSFRPGSRYGYTF	TGTGCCAGCAGCTTTAGGCCAGGGTCCCGCTATGGCTACACCTTC
TRBV11-1	TRBJ2-3	-	-	CASSSGVATDTQYF	TGTGCCAGCAGCTCAGGGGTTGCCACAGATACGCAGTATTTT
TRBV5-6	TRBJ2-5	-	once	CASSLVLGLETQYF	TGTGCCAGCAGCTTGGTTCTGGGGCTAGAGACCCAGTACTTC
TRBV19	TRBJ1-3	-	-	CASEPQGAGNTIYF	TGTGCCAGTGAACCACAGGGAGCTGGAAACACCATATATTTT
TRBV2	TRBJ1-4	-	once	CASSMTRRATNEKLFF	TGTGCCAGCAGCATGACTAGAAGGGCAACTAATGAAAAACTGTTTTTT
TRBV28	TRBJ1-5	-	-	CASSPSGLYSNQPQHF	TGTGCCAGCAGTCCGAGCGGGCTGTATAGCAATCAGCCCCAGCATTTT
TRBV13	TRBJ2-7	-	-	CASSDTGGGSSEQYF	TGTGCCAGCAGCGACACCGGTGGGGGGAGCTCCGAGCAGTACTTC
TRBV30	TRBJ1-6	-	-	CAWSVYSPSSYNSPLHF	TGTGCCTGGAGTGTCTACAGCCCGAGCTCCTATAATTCACCCCTCCACTTT
TRBV30	TRBJ2-7	-	-	CAWSDSWSDEQYF	TGTGCCTGGAGCGACAGTTGGTCAGACGAGCAGTACTTC
TRBV5-4	TRBJ2-7	-	-	CASRRQGEGEQYF	TGTGCCAGCAGAAGGCAGGGTGAAGGAGAGCAGTACTTC
TRBV29-1	TRBJ1-1	TRBD1	-	CSVRTGGWVNTEAFF	TGCAGCGTGCGGACAGGGGGCTGGGTGAACACTGAAGCTTTCTTT
TRBV5-6	TRBJ2-1	-	-	CASSLAGRAGPYNEQFF	TGTGCCAGCAGCTTGGCCGGGCGGGCAGGACCTTACAATGAGCAGTTCTTC
TRBV30	TRBJ1-1	-	-	CAWSSRQLNTEAFF	TGTGCCTGGAGTAGTCGACAGCTGAACACTGAAGCTTTCTTT
TRBV28	TRBJ1-5	TRBD1	-	CASRRWTGEQPQHF	TGTGCCAGCAGGAGGTGGACAGGCGAGCAGCCCCAGCATTTT
TRBV11-2	TRBJ2-7	-	-	CASSLGRGAYYEQYF	TGTGCCAGCAGCTTAGGACGGGGGGCCTACTACGAGCAGTACTTC
TRBV5-4	TRBJ2-7	TRBD1	-	CASSFGPGQSYEQYF	TGTGCCAGCAGCTTTGGACCGGGACAGTCCTACGAGCAGTACTTC
TRBV10-3	TRBJ1-1	TRBD1	-	CAISGTGVFAEAFF	TGTGCCATCAGTGGAACAGGGGTTTTCGCTGAAGCTTTCTTT
TRBV27	TRBJ1-1	-	-	CASSSTSLGVSNTEAFF	TGTGCCAGCAGTTCCACGTCCCTAGGGGTGTCGAACACTGAAGCTTTCTTT
TRBV7-7	TRBJ2-7	TRBD1	-	CASSLHTGGEYEQYF	TGTGCCAGCAGCTTACATACAGGGGGCGAATACGAGCAGTACTTC
TRBV30	TRBJ2-4	-	-	CAWSVLSQAGIQYF	TGTGCCTGGAGTGTACTTTCGCAGGCCGGCATTCAGTACTTC
TRBV29-1	TRBJ1-1	-	-	CSVEAGRNTEAFF	TGCAGCGTTGAAGCAGGGCGAAACACTGAAGCTTTCTTT
TRBV4-1	TRBJ1-1	-	-	CASSQGLLNTEAFF	TGCGCCAGCAGCCAAGGTCTTTTGAACACTGAAGCTTTCTTT
TRBV6-5	TRBJ1-1	TRBD1	-	CASTHRGGTEAFF	TGTGCCAGCACCCACAGGGGGGGCACTGAAGCTTTCTTT
TRBV2	TRBJ1-1	-	-	CASSEARRGTTEAFF	TGTGCCAGCAGTGAAGCGCGGCGGGGGACCACTGAAGCTTTCTTT
TRBV27	TRBJ2-7	TRBD2	-	CASMVRGGYEQYF	TGTGCCAGCATGGTACGCGGGGGGTACGAGCAGTACTTC
TRBV5-4	TRBJ2-5	-	-	CASSSPAGARETQYF	TGTGCCAGCAGCTCTCCGGCGGGGGCCAGGGAGACCCAGTACTTC
TRBV28	TRBJ1-6	TRBD1	-	CASSYLGTGGFPLHF	TGTGCCAGCAGTTATCTTGGGACAGGGGGTTTTCCCCTCCACTTT
TRBV9	TRBJ1-3	-	-	CASSPRGNTIYF	TGTGCCAGCAGCCCGAGGGGGAACACCATATATTTT
TRBV12-3/TRBV12-4	TRBJ2-2	-	-	CASRLTGTGELFF	TGTGCCAGCAGACTAACAGGGACCGGGGAGCTGTTTTTT
TRBV28	TRBJ2-7	-	-	CASNPPAVTYEQYF	TGTGCCAGCAACCCCCCAGCGGTTACCTACGAGCAGTACTTC
TRBV19	TRBJ1-5	-	-	CASSIRGAGQPQHF	TGTGCCAGTAGTATCCGGGGGGCAGGACAGCCCCAGCATTTT
TRBV10-3	TRBJ2-3	-	-	CAIRNTSDTQYF	TGTGCCATCAGGAACACCTCAGATACGCAGTATTTT
TRBV5-6	TRBJ2-7	-	-	CASSLRRTLWYEQYF	TGTGCCAGCAGCTTGAGACGGACACTCTGGTACGAGCAGTACTTC
TRBV9	TRBJ2-2	TRBD1	-	CASSKAGTANTGELFF	TGTGCCAGCAGCAAAGCCGGGACAGCGAACACCGGGGAGCTGTTTTTT
TRBV2	TRBJ1-2	-	-	CASSRTRSYGYTF	TGTGCCAGCAGTAGGACAAGAAGCTATGGCTACACCTTC
TRBV6-5	TRBJ1-2	TRBD1	-	CASSSDRTSPYGYTF	TGTGCCAGCAGTTCGGACAGGACAAGCCCCTATGGCTACACCTTC
TRBV2	TRBJ1-2	TRBD1	-	CASSFDRGDYGYTF	TGTGCCAGCAGTTTTGACAGGGGGGACTATGGCTACACCTTC
TRBV4-1	TRBJ2-1	TRBD2	-	CASSAGGTGFNEQFF	TGCGCCAGCAGCGCGGGGGGGACGGGTTTCAATGAGCAGTTCTTC
TRBV6-5	TRBJ2-1	-	-	CASRKRNEQFF	TGTGCCAGCAGGAAACGGAATGAGCAGTTCTTC
TRBV9	TRBJ2-3	-	-	CASSDSGTTDTQYF	TGTGCCAGCAGTGATAGCGGAACCACAGATACGCAGTATTTT
TRBV27	TRBJ2-5	TRBD1	-	CASKQLQGIQETQYF	TGTGCCAGCAAGCAATTACAGGGGATTCAAGAGACCCAGTACTTC
TRBV7-3	TRBJ1-5	-	-	CASIRQGRSNQPQHF	TGTGCCAGCATCCGCCAGGGTAGGAGCAATCAGCCCCAGCATTTT
TRBV30	TRBJ2-7	TRBD1	once	CAWSRDRGSYEQYF	TGTGCCTGGTCCCGGGACAGGGGATCCTACGAGCAGTACTTC
TRBV5-8	TRBJ1-5	TRBD1	once	CASSWLGQGDNQPQHF	TGTGCCAGCAGCTGGTTAGGACAGGGCGACAATCAGCCCCAGCATTTT